These T cell receptor beta chains were read from a single sample in a study of T cells in localized non-small cell lung cancer. Here immunoSEQ multiplex PCR was the method, and the copy in TCRdb shows in-frame clones only, minus some. The repertoire has under 35,000 clones, 85% to 95% of them found once; the top ten carry about 28%. The source material was peripheral blood, sampled before any cancer treatment. These receptors were collected from a female donor older than 55 with stage I lung adenocarcinoma. Each CDR3 is given with its conserved first and last residue. A D gene is named only where the DNA matches it firmly. The size field is filled for only some rows; it gives once, few, many or a size class.

>16|TRBJ2-3|NA|TRBV7-9|NA
TGTGCCAGCAACTTCGGAAGGACTGTTAGCACAGATACGCAGTATTTT
CASNFGRTVSTDTQYF
>14|TRBJ2-1|TRBD1|TRBV5-4|once
TGTGCCAGCAGCTTCCCGACAGGGAACGATGAGCAGTTCTTC
CASSFPTGNDEQFF
>13|TRBJ2-2|NA|TRBV5-1|NA
TGCGCCAGCAGCTTAATCCCGACCGGGGAGCTGTTTTTT
CASSLIPTGELFF
>15|TRBJ1-4|NA|TRBV6-6|few
TGTGCCAGCAGTTTAATAGGGGGGGAAAAGGAAAAACTGTTTTTT
CASSLIGGEKEKLFF
>14|TRBJ2-1|NA|TRBV5-1|NA
TGCGCCAGCAGCGCCTCGGGAGTCGCAAGGGAGCAGTTCTTC
CASSASGVAREQFF
>14|TRBJ2-3|NA|TRBV27|NA
TGTGCCAGCAGGAGTTTCGGGGCGGCAGATACGCAGTATTTT
CASRSFGAADTQYF
>14|TRBJ1-2|TRBD1|TRBV5-8|NA
TGTGCCAGCAGCTCGACAGGGGGCGGCTATGGCTACACCTTC
CASSSTGGGYGYTF
>15|TRBJ2-1|TRBD1|TRBV5-1|NA
TGCGCCAGCAGCCCGGGACAGCTCTCCTACAATGAGCAGTTCTTC
CASSPGQLSYNEQFF
>11|TRBJ2-5|NA|TRBV27|NA
TGTGCCAGCAGTTTATTGGAGACCCAGTACTTC
CASSLLETQYF
>15|TRBJ2-1|NA|TRBV5-4|NA
TGTGCCAGCAGCACCCCCAGGGATGGGCAAAATGAGCAGTTCTTC
CASSTPRDGQNEQFF
>12|TRBJ1-2|NA|TRBV2|NA
TGTGCCAGCAGCGACGGGGGGTATGGCTACACCTTC
CASSDGGYGYTF
>12|TRBJ2-7|TRBD1|TRBV30|NA
TGTGCCTGGGAGGGACAGGGGAACGAGCAGTACTTC
CAWEGQGNEQYF
>13|TRBJ1-5|NA|TRBV30|NA
TGTGCCTGGAGTGCTTATAGCAATCAGCCCCAGCATTTT
CAWSAYSNQPQHF
>14|TRBJ2-5|NA|TRBV19|NA
TGTGCCAGTAGTATAGGACCACCCGGGGAGACCCAGTACTTC
CASSIGPPGETQYF
>12|TRBJ1-2|TRBD1|TRBV5-1|NA
TGCGCCAGCAGCATAGGACAGGCGGGCTACACCTTC
CASSIGQAGYTF
>15|TRBJ2-7|NA|TRBV5-1|NA
TGCGCCAGCAGCGTGGATCCTACTAGCTCCTACGAGCAGTACTTC
CASSVDPTSSYEQYF
>15|TRBJ2-1|TRBD2|TRBV2|NA
TGTGCCAGCTTTCGGATAGCGGGAGGGCCCGATGAGCAGTTCTTC
CASFRIAGGPDEQFF
>12|TRBJ2-7|NA|TRBV14|once
TGTGCCAGCAGCCAAGTAGGAGGTGGGCAGTACTTC
CASSQVGGGQYF
>18|TRBJ2-7|TRBD2|TRBV13|NA
TGTGCCAGCAGCTTAAGACTAGCGGGAGGGCGATATACCTACGAGCAGTACTTC
CASSLRLAGGRYTYEQYF
>15|TRBJ1-4|TRBD1|TRBV6-1|NA
TGTGCCAGCAGTGGCAGGGGGGAGGTTTACGAAAAACTGTTTTTT
CASSGRGEVYEKLFF
>15|TRBJ2-1|NA|TRBV19|NA
TGTGCCAGTAGCCTACTCGGAAGCTCCTACAATGAGCAGTTCTTC
CASSLLGSSYNEQFF
>15|TRBJ1-1|NA|TRBV9|NA
TGTGCCAGCAGCGTAGGGGGCAGGTTGAACACTGAAGCTTTCTTT
CASSVGGRLNTEAFF
>13|TRBJ2-3|NA|TRBV11-2|NA
TGTGCCAGCAGCTTCGGCTACACAGATACGCAGTATTTT
CASSFGYTDTQYF
>12|TRBJ2-7|TRBD2|TRBV27|NA
TGTGCCAGCGGAGGGAGGGTAAACGAGCAGTACTTC
CASGGRVNEQYF
>14|TRBJ1-1|NA|TRBV6-1|NA
TGTGCCAGCAGTGAACCGCGAGGGGGCACTGAAGCTTTCTTT
CASSEPRGGTEAFF
>15|TRBJ2-7|TRBD1|TRBV27|medium-sized
TGTGCCAGCAGTACGGCGACAGGGGGCCCCTACGAGCAGTACTTC
CASSTATGGPYEQYF
>15|TRBJ1-1|NA|TRBV19|NA
TGTGCCAGTAGTATCCTCCTATCCGTGCAGGGTGAAGCTTTCTTT
CASSILLSVQGEAFF
>16|TRBJ2-3|TRBD2|TRBV12-5|NA
TGTGCTAGTGGCGGGCGAGCGGGGGCATCCACAGATACGCAGTATTTT
CASGGRAGASTDTQYF
>13|TRBJ1-1|NA|TRBV30|few
TGTGCCTGGAGTGTACCGGGGAACACTGAAGCTTTCTTT
CAWSVPGNTEAFF
>14|TRBJ2-3|NA|TRBV10-3|NA
TGTGCCATCAGATTCTCGGTGGGTGCAGATACGCAGTATTTT
CAIRFSVGADTQYF
>16|TRBJ2-3|TRBD2|TRBV5-1|NA
TGCGCCAGCAGCTTACTAGCGGGAGGTCGCACAGATACGCAGTATTTT
CASSLLAGGRTDTQYF
>15|TRBJ2-7|TRBD2|TRBV5-1|NA
TGCGCCAGCAGACCCGGGACTAGCGGTTCCTACGAGCAGTACTTC
CASRPGTSGSYEQYF
>13|TRBJ2-7|NA|TRBV28|NA
TGTGCCAGCAGTTTATCTGGGGCTGCTTTACCGTACTTC
CASSLSGAALPYF
>12|TRBJ1-2|NA|TRBV7-6|NA
TGTGCCAGCAGCTTAGCGGGACGAAGCTACACCTTC
CASSLAGRSYTF
>15|TRBJ1-1|NA|TRBV4-1|once
TGCGCCAGCAGCCAAGGTTGGGGCGGGACCACTGAAGCTTTCTTT
CASSQGWGGTTEAFF
>13|TRBJ2-3|NA|TRBV27|NA
TGTGCCAGCAGTTGGACAATCACAGATACGCAGTATTTT
CASSWTITDTQYF
>15|TRBJ1-1|TRBD1|TRBV19|NA
TGTGCCAGTAGTATACCGGGACAGAGGAACACTGAAGCTTTCTTT
CASSIPGQRNTEAFF
>13|TRBJ1-1|NA|TRBV7-9|NA
TGTGCCAGCCGAGGGCCCCCAGGGACTGAAGCTTTCTTT
CASRGPPGTEAFF
>14|TRBJ2-2|TRBD1|TRBV5-1|NA
TGCGCCAGCGAAACGGGACAGAGCACCGGGGAGCTGTTTTTT
CASETGQSTGELFF
>12|TRBJ1-1|NA|TRBV5-5|NA
TGTGCCAGCACCATTGGGAACACTGAAGCTTTCTTT
CASTIGNTEAFF
>13|TRBJ1-4|TRBD1|TRBV19|NA
TGTGCCAGTAGTTGGGCAGGGGGGGAAAAACTGTTTTTT
CASSWAGGEKLFF
>12|TRBJ2-1|TRBD1|TRBV7-2|NA
TGTGCCAGCAGCTTAGTACGGACAGGACGACTCTTC
CASSLVRTGRLF
>14|TRBJ1-2|NA|TRBV5-1|once
TGCGCCAGCAGCTTGGGTGGAGAAGACTATGGCTACACCTTC
CASSLGGEDYGYTF
>15|TRBJ1-4|TRBD1|TRBV18|once
TGTGCCAGCTCAGCGACAGGGGTGCGAGGGGAAAAACTGTTTTTT
CASSATGVRGEKLFF
>14|TRBJ1-1|NA|TRBV27|NA
TGTGCCAGCAGCTACTCGCGGGGGGCCACTGAAGCTTTCTTT
CASSYSRGATEAFF
>15|TRBJ1-3|NA|TRBV19|once
TGTGCCAGTACGTCACTCCCTAGTTCTGGAAACACCATATATTTT
CASTSLPSSGNTIYF
>15|TRBJ2-7|TRBD2|TRBV14|NA
TGTGCCAGCAGCCAATGGAGCGGGGGGCCCGCCGAGCAGTACTTC
CASSQWSGGPAEQYF
>17|TRBJ1-4|TRBD1|TRBV4-2|NA
TGTGCCAGCAGCCAAGAAAGACAGGGGGGTTTCAATGAAAAACTGTTTTTT
CASSQERQGGFNEKLFF
>15|TRBJ2-2|NA|TRBV10-1|NA
TGCGCCAGCAGTGAGAGGGGGGGGGTTACCGGGGAGCTGTTTTTT
CASSERGGVTGELFF
>13|TRBJ2-7|NA|TRBV19|few
TGTGCCAGTAGTCAGGGAAGATCCTACGAGCAGTACTTC
CASSQGRSYEQYF
>12|TRBJ2-7|NA|TRBV30|few
TGTGCCTGGAGTGTACTTGACGGGGAGCAGTACTTC
CAWSVLDGEQYF
>14|TRBJ2-1|TRBD2|TRBV2|NA
TGTGCCAGCAGTTCGGAGCGGGATGGGTATGAGCAGTTCTTC
CASSSERDGYEQFF